The sequence of this TCR beta chain was determined in a study of T-cell memory formation after mild COVID-19. Whole-study results and caveats: Memory cells collected pre-infection included some clones that later responded, suggesting cross-reactive memory joined.

CDR1 and CDR2 from the germline V gene are LGHDT and YNNKEL (reference sequence). Trimming pared 0 bases from V and 5 bases from J, leaving 14 bases between. The CDR3 is made up of 15 amino acids. Each CDR3 protein gets one entry after TCRdb re-called the 5' RACE reads with MiXCR. The data hold over 300,000 distinct CDR3 sequences, with 20% to 25% observed a single time. This clonotype has more than one count but fewer than ten. The antigen remains undetermined. Sequencing was performed on PBMCs or a T cell subset sorted from them (not recorded which). The gene calls are TRBV3-1 and TRBJ2-7, with D tentatively TRBD1 or TRBD2 (6 bases each). The origin of this receptor is a man aged 18 to 35 who had mild COVID-19 (a few samples of this study predate the infection). Cell type and time point are not known. The CDR3 coding sequence is TGTGCCAGCAGCCAAGACCGTCGGGGGCGGCACGAGCAGTACTTC. This encodes CASSQDRRGRHEQYF.